Detailed here is one TCR beta chain. The data were obtained in a study of blood T cell repertoires in COVID-19. Study overall: The study drew acute and convalescent COVID-19 samples from the United States, Italy and Spain. The analysed material was cDNA or gDNA that came from T cells, B-cell-depleted T cells, or PBMCs.

Sequenced by immunoSEQ multiplex PCR; TCRdb stores in-frame clones only, minus some. The sample shows roughly 200,000 clones, roughly 88% of them seen only once. Clinical history as reported by participants underpinned cohort assignment. Two consecutive negative NP/OP PCR tests, clearance, or resolved symptoms defined Cohort 3 recovery. The CDR3 totals 13 residues. The germline V and J ends were trimmed by 4 bases and 8 bases, with 11 bases remaining between them. CDR1 is MNHNY, CDR2 SVGAGI, per germline (reference sequence). Sequenced material: PBMCs or T cells enriched from blood (not recorded which). The chain employs TRBV6-6 and TRBJ1-4, with D tentatively TRBD1 (5 bases). This receptor was taken from a woman in her 30s who had recovered from COVID-19. The CDR3 protein is CASSSRVREKLFF. CDR3 sequence (DNA): TGTGCCAGCAGTTCCAGGGTGCGAGAAAAACTGTTTTTT.